A single sample gave rise to the 27 T cell receptor beta chains below, sequenced in a study of shared clonotypes between healthy human individuals. Using immunoSEQ multiplex PCR, the repertoire was profiled, and TCRdb retains in-frame clones only, with some absent. This sample has some 470,000 clones, with 70% to 80% found just once. Sequences were obtained from PBMCs. Receptor source: a middle-aged woman in good health. Some clones in this sample may be carry-over from other donors' samples.

The gene calls are TRBV7-2 and TRBJ2-7; D possibly corresponds to TRBD2 (7 bases). This CDR3 contains 15 residues. Germline CDR1 SGHTA, CDR2 FQGNSA. V shed 5 bases and J shed 1 base, with 15 bases lying between them. CDR3 region: CASSRGASVSYEQYF. The DNA of the CDR3 is TGTGCCAGCAGCCGGGGGGCTAGCGTATCCTACGAGCAGTACTTC.

V usage is TRBV14 and J usage is TRBJ1-2, with D perhaps matching TRBD1 (6 bases). The CDR3 is 15 amino acids. The germline V gene encodes CDR1 SGHDN and CDR2 FVKESK. V lost 3 bases, J lost 0 bases, and 11 bases lay in between. CDR3 loop: CASSHRGQTNYGYTF. DNA for the CDR3: TGTGCCAGCAGCCATCGAGGACAGACTAACTATGGCTACACCTTC.

The table lists this clone with a count of one. The chain combines TRBV19 with TRBJ1-4, with D unresolved. Germline CDR1 and CDR2: LNHDA and SQIVND (reference sequence). The V gene lost 7 bases and the J gene lost 4 bases, with 16 bases spanning the gap. This CDR3 spans 15 amino acids. CDR3 coding DNA: TGTGCCAGTACCCCTCGAACAGCTGATAATGAAAAACTGTTTTTT. As protein: CASTPRTADNEKLFF.

The V gene is TRBV27, the J gene TRBJ2-3; 8 bases fit TRBD2. V shed 6 bases and J 0 bases; nucleotides not matched to a gene: 5. This CDR3 is built from 15 residues. Looked up from germline, CDR1 is MNHEY and CDR2 is SMNVEV (reference sequence). This CDR3 reads CASRPVAGSTDTQYF. The CDR3 region has the DNA TGTGCCAGCAGGCCCGTAGCGGGAAGCACAGATACGCAGTATTTT.

The chain has TRBV27 and TRBJ2-3; 7 bases line up with TRBD1. The J segment lost 2 bases and the V segment lost 4 bases, leaving 3 bases of the junction unmatched. This CDR3 comprises 14 residues. Germline CDR1 and CDR2: MNHEY and SMNVEV (reference sequence). CDR3 sequence (DNA): TGTGCCAGCAGTTCCGGACAGGCCACAGATACGCAGTATTTT. This sequence encodes CASSSGQATDTQYF.

V and J are TRBV6-1 and TRBJ2-7, with D perhaps TRBD2 (6 bases). CDR3 size: 15 residues. Germline V gene sequence: CDR1 MNHNS, CDR2 SASEGT. V shed 7 bases and J shed 4 bases, with 20 bases lying between them. CDR3 sequence reads: CASTVSQAGLYEQYF. CDR3 coding DNA: TGTGCCAGCACGGTATCCCAAGCGGGTCTTTACGAGCAGTACTTC.

Concerning this clone: The junction does not match germline at one end; this may be a read error. The sample has other DNA sequences that encode this CDR3 too. V usage is TRBV27 and J usage is TRBJ1-2; 8 bases align to TRBD1. The CDR3 spans 15 residues. Germline-derived CDR1 and CDR2 are MNHEY and SMNVEV (reference sequence). The CDR3 reads CASSLSGGAGYGYTF. DNA for the CDR3: TGTGCCAGCAGCTTATCAGGGGGCGCCGGCTATGGCTACACCTTC.

The chain carries TRBV25-1 and TRBJ2-2, with D possibly matching TRBD2 (5 bases). The V and J ends lost 8 bases and 4 bases respectively, with 11 bases between them. This CDR3 contains 13 residues. Germline assignment: CDR1 MGHDK and CDR2 SYGVNS. The CDR3 nucleotides read TGTGCCAGCTCCGTTAGCGCCACCGGGGAGCTGTTTTTT. This translates into CASSVSATGELFF.

The chain employs TRBV5-1 and TRBJ2-7, with unresolved D. The germline gives CDR1 SGHRS, CDR2 YFSETQ. V lost 2 bases, J lost 3 bases, and 12 bases lay in between. CDR3 length: 14 residues. As DNA, the CDR3 is TGCGCCAGCAGCTTCCTGCCTGACCACTACGAGCAGTACTTC. Translating gives CASSFLPDHYEQYF.

Notes on this clone: This probably arose from a read error, given a far larger clone one base away. Additional DNA sequences in this sample encode the identical CDR3. The chain's CDR3 is CASSPSPNYGYTF. In nucleotides, the CDR3 is TGTGCCAGCAGTCCTTCTCCCAATTATGGCTACACCTTC. This chain joins TRBV6-6 and TRBJ1-2, with no clear D. Germline CDR1 MNHNY, CDR2 SVGAGI (reference sequence). Trimming stripped 5 bases from V and 5 bases from J, with 12 bases between. The CDR3 is 13 residues long.

The CDR3 region has the DNA TGTGCCAGCAGCCAAGCAGGCGGGGCGGGAGTAGAGACCCAGTACTTC. It is translated as CASSQAGGAGVETQYF. This sequence joins TRBV4-2 and TRBJ2-5, with 7 nucleotides matching TRBD2. The CDR3 is 16 residues long. In germline, CDR1 is LGHNA, CDR2 YNFKEQ. The V and J ends lost 1 base and 4 bases, in that order; junction bases with no gene match: 9.

This clone is a singleton in its sample. This chain links TRBV27 with TRBJ2-3; the match to TRBD2 covers 8 bases. Germline-derived CDR1 and CDR2 are MNHEY and SMNVEV (reference sequence). The CDR3 runs 16 residues. V shed 3 bases, J shed 2 bases, and the junction held 7 bases outside the gene matches. CDR3 nucleotides: TGTGCCAGCAGTTTGGTCCGCGGGAGGCTCACAGATACGCAGTATTTT. It encodes CASSLVRGRLTDTQYF.

V usage is TRBV28 and J usage is TRBJ1-3; tentative D call: TRBD1 (5 bases). CDR1 and CDR2 from the germline V gene are MDHEN and SYDVKM. The CDR3 is 16 residues long. Trimming removed 3 bases at V and 1 base at J, with 13 bases between. The CDR3 reads CASSFPWRQSGNTIYF. In nucleotides, the CDR3 is TGTGCCAGCAGTTTCCCTTGGAGACAGTCTGGAAACACCATATATTTT. Filled out from reference TRBV28 and TRBJ1-3, the complete variable domain reads DVKVTQSSRYLVKRTGEKVFLECVQDMDHENMFWYRQDPGLGLRLIYFSYDVKMKEKGDIPEGYSVSREKKERFSLILESASTNQTSMYLCASSFPWRQSGNTIYFGEGSWLTVV.

This clone has only one observation. The chain couples TRBV30 to TRBJ1-1, with D unclear. Germline CDR1 and CDR2: GTSNPN and SVGIG (reference sequence). The CDR3 has 11 residues. V was trimmed by 8 bases and J by 3 bases, leaving 10 bases between them. The DNA of the CDR3 is TGTGCCGCATACACTTACACTGAAGCTTTCTTT. Translation: CAAYTYTEAFF.

This clone was detected only a few times. The rearrangement uses TRBV5-1 and TRBJ1-1; no clear D gene. The CDR3 runs to 12 residues. CDR1 is SGHRS, CDR2 YFSETQ, per germline. Between the trimmed V and J ends, which lost 1 base and 8 bases, there was a span of 9 bases. CDR3 in DNA: TGCGCCAGCAGCTTGCTCCCGGGGGAAGCTTTCTTT. This encodes CASSLLPGEAFF.

The CDR3 bases are TGTGCCAGCAGCTCCCGACTTCGACAGGGTTCCTACGAGCAGTACTTC. Translation gives CASSSRLRQGSYEQYF. The chain joins TRBV13 to TRBJ2-7; 7 nucleotides agree with TRBD1. Germline-derived CDR1 and CDR2 are PRHDT and FYEKMQ (reference sequence). The CDR3 sequence is 16 residues long. Germline trimming cut 4 bases from V and 1 base from J; bases unmatched to any gene: 10.

The CDR3 is CASSIAGIDETQYF. CDR3 coding DNA: TGTGCCAGTAGTATCGCCGGGATCGATGAGACCCAGTACTTC. The chain couples TRBV19 to TRBJ2-5; D may be TRBD2 (5 bases). The germline V gene has CDR1 LNHDA and CDR2 SQIVND (reference sequence). This CDR3 is 14 amino acids long. V was trimmed by 3 bases and J by 5 bases, leaving 13 bases between them.

The chain combines TRBV19 with TRBJ2-3; the match to TRBD2 covers 11 bases. The CDR3 loop spans 16 amino acids. Trimming removed 5 bases from V and 4 bases from J; junction bases left unmatched: 8. Germline CDR1 is LNHDA and CDR2 is SQIVND (reference sequence). The CDR3 sequence is CASSPMTSGMADTQYF. In nucleotides, the CDR3 is TGTGCCAGTAGTCCTATGACTAGCGGGATGGCAGATACGCAGTATTTT. Complete variable domain (other parts from reference TRBV19 and TRBJ2-3): DGGITQSPKYLFRKEGQNVTLSCEQNLNHDAMYWYRQDPGQGLRLIYYSQIVNDFQKGDIAEGYSVSREKKESFPLTVTSAQKNPTAFYLCASSPMTSGMADTQYFGPGTRLTVL.

CDR3 amino acids: CASSPPQGARYNEQFF. The CDR3, as DNA: TGTGCCAGCAGTCCACCCCAGGGGGCGCGATACAATGAGCAGTTCTTC. The chain links TRBV28 to TRBJ2-1, with 8 positions matching TRBD1. This CDR3 contains 16 residues. CDR1 is MDHEN, CDR2 SYDVKM, per germline. Trimming took 5 bases from V and 4 from J; bases not matched to a gene: 10.

Remarks on this clone: This may come from a read error, since a much larger clone is one base off. This chain links TRBV9 with TRBJ2-2; D unclear. The CDR3 runs to 12 residues. Per the germline V gene, CDR1 is SGDLS and CDR2 is YYNGEE. The V end was cut by 2 bases, the J end by 9 bases, with 8 bases between. The DNA of the CDR3 is TGTGCCAGCAGCGTTCTAGGCAGGGAGCTGTTTTTT. Translated: CASSVLGRELFF.

This chain connects TRBV28 to TRBJ2-2; maybe TRBD2 (6 bases). This CDR3 has 15 amino acids. Germline V lookup: CDR1 MDHEN, CDR2 SYDVKM. V was cut by 4 bases and J by 1 base, with 10 bases left in between. The CDR3: CASSSAGWNTGELFF. The CDR3 coding sequence is TGTGCCAGCAGTTCAGCGGGCTGGAACACCGGGGAGCTGTTTTTT.

The rearrangement uses TRBV7-3 and TRBJ2-7, with 8 bases that match TRBD2. CDR1 is SGHTA, CDR2 FQGTGA, per germline. The trim removed 0 bases at V and 3 bases at J, leaving 4 bases unmatched. The CDR3 has 15 amino acids. CDR3 nucleotide sequence: TGTGCCAGCAGCTTAACAAGCGGGAGTAGCTACGAGCAGTACTTC. This encodes CASSLTSGSSYEQYF.

The chain carries TRBV2 and TRBJ2-7; a weak D match, TRBD1 (6 bases). The germline V and J ends were trimmed by 3 bases and 2 bases, with 8 bases remaining between them. Germline CDR1 and CDR2: SNHLY and FYNNEI. This CDR3 comprises 13 residues. The CDR3 spells CASSEHRAYEQYF. The CDR3 nucleotides are TGTGCCAGCAGTGAGCACAGGGCCTACGAGCAGTACTTC.

The V call is TRBV5-1, the J call TRBJ1-6; weak D call: TRBD1 (5 bases). Germline V gene data show CDR1 as SGHRS and CDR2 as YFSETQ. V was shortened by 0 bases and J by 6 bases, with 10 bases between the two germline ends. CDR3 length equals 15 residues. CDR3 sequence reads: CASSLEGAPNSPLHF. For the CDR3, the DNA is TGCGCCAGCAGCTTGGAAGGGGCTCCTAATTCACCCCTCCACTTT.

This clone was counted only a few times. The CDR3 protein is CASKSREKDYGYTF. The CDR3 DNA is TGTGCCAGTAAGAGCCGGGAGAAGGACTATGGCTACACCTTC. The chain employs TRBV19 and TRBJ1-2; no clear D. V lost 7 bases and J lost 3, with 15 bases in between. Germline CDR1 and CDR2: LNHDA and SQIVND (reference sequence). CDR3 length: 14 residues.

The chain combines TRBV1 with TRBJ2-1. TRBV1 is flagged as a pseudogene. The CDR3 loop spans 17 amino acids. The CDR3 region is CTSSPLSGTKPLDEQFF. The CDR3 DNA follows: TGCACCAGCAGCCCTTTATCCGGGACCAAACCCTTGGATGAGCAGTTCTTC.

On this clone itself: This clone may be a read error of a much larger clone one base away. The chain uses TRBV10-3 and TRBJ1-2, with TRBD1 matching over 8 bases. This CDR3 is built from 14 residues. Germline trimming cut 6 bases from V and 4 bases from J; bases unmatched to any gene: 7. The germline CDR1 and CDR2 sequences are ENHRY and SYGVKD. The CDR3 loop is CAIRDRVRSYGYTF. The DNA of the CDR3 is TGTGCCATCAGGGACAGGGTACGGAGCTATGGCTACACCTTC.